The 20 T cell receptor beta chains below all came from one sample that was sequenced in a study of blood T cell repertoires in COVID-19. Assay used: immunoSEQ multiplex PCR; TCRdb lists only in-frame clones, some missing. The top ten clones hold around 7.9% of a sample with around 370,000 clones, roughly 90% of them seen once. Source material: peripheral blood. These receptors were collected from a woman in her sixties or seventies with COVID-19, enrolled during active disease.

V usage is TRBV19 and J usage is TRBJ1-1, with TRBD1 matching over 8 bases. V trimming: 5 bases; J trimming: 5 bases; junction bases outside the gene matches: 7. CDR1 and CDR2 (germline): LNHDA, SQIVND (reference sequence). The CDR3 runs to 14 residues. Written as DNA, the CDR3 is TGTGCCAGTAGTCTCCGACAGGGGAGAACTGAAGCTTTCTTT. It encodes CASSLRQGRTEAFF.

The chain has TRBV18 and TRBJ2-3; D not certain. The CDR3 has 12 amino acids. Germline assignment: CDR1 KGHSH and CDR2 LQKENI. With 3 bases removed from V and 6 bases from J, the gap between germline ends came to 7 bases. The CDR3 DNA reads TGTGCCAGCTCACCTAGTAAGGATACGCAGTATTTT. Translation: CASSPSKDTQYF.

The chain links TRBV24-1 to TRBJ2-7; no firm D call. There are 15 residues in the CDR3. Germline-derived CDR1 and CDR2 are KGHDR and SFDVKD. V lost 6 bases and J lost 2, with 16 bases in between. CDR3 sequence: CATSHGLGSTYEQYF. As DNA, the CDR3 is TGTGCCACCAGTCACGGGTTAGGCAGTACCTACGAGCAGTACTTC.

The chain joins TRBV4-1 to TRBJ2-7; TRBD1 is a possible D gene (5 bases). V shed 1 base and J shed 5 bases, with 12 bases lying between them. The CDR3 extends over 14 amino acids. Germline lookup yields CDR1 MGHRA and CDR2 YSYEKL. CDR3 DNA: TGCGCCAGCAGCCAAGGACTCAGGGTCCACGAGCAGTACTTC. Amino acids: CASSQGLRVHEQYF.

The chain couples TRBV5-1 to TRBJ2-5, with D possibly being TRBD1 (5 bases). The germline V gene has CDR1 SGHRS and CDR2 YFSETQ. The CDR3 is 16 amino acids. Trimming cost V 3 bases and J 1 base, with 16 bases left between them. The CDR3 DNA follows: TGCGCCAGCAGCTCCGGTTGGGCAGGGCGCCAAGAGACCCAGTACTTC. It yields the protein CASSSGWAGRQETQYF.

The chain joins TRBV12-3 or TRBV12-4 to TRBJ1-1; 9 nucleotides line up with TRBD1. V was clipped by 7 bases and J by 3 bases; unmatched bases: 3. This CDR3 has 13 amino acids. In DNA form, the CDR3 reads TGTGCCAGCATTTGGACAGGGGACACTGAAGCTTTCTTT. Protein product: CASIWTGDTEAFF.

The DNA for the CDR3 is TGTGCCAGCAGCTTAGTTAGCGGGGGGGCAGATACGCAGTATTTT. The encoded protein is CASSLVSGGADTQYF. The gene calls are TRBV7-9 and TRBJ2-3; 11 nucleotides align to TRBD2. Germline CDR1 and CDR2: SEHNR and FQNEAQ (reference sequence). Germline trimming cut 1 base from V and 4 bases from J; bases unmatched to any gene: 1. This CDR3 region has 15 residues.

CDR3 sequence reads: CASSHESGSGANVLTF. Here the CDR3 DNA reads TGTGCCAGCAGCCACGAGAGTGGTTCTGGGGCCAACGTCCTGACTTTC. The chain is built from TRBV4-2 and TRBJ2-6; the D is unclear. The CDR3 covers 16 residues. V lost 3 bases to trimming and J lost 1 base, with 10 bases between them. Germline loops: CDR1 LGHNA, CDR2 YNFKEQ.

A remark on this clone: This CDR3 is also generated by other DNA sequences in the sample. The chain combines TRBV24-1 with TRBJ2-3; 13 nucleotides agree with TRBD2. CDR3 size: 15 residues. V lost 5 bases, J lost 3 bases, and 1 base stayed unmatched. Germline CDR1 KGHDR, CDR2 SFDVKD. The DNA of the CDR3 is TGTGCCACCAGTGGGGGACTAGCGGGGACAGATACGCAGTATTTT. It specifies CATSGGLAGTDTQYF.

This clone occurred once. This sequence joins TRBV19 and TRBJ2-7; TRBD1 matches at 8 bases. Trimming removed 6 bases from V and 6 bases from J; junction bases left unmatched: 10. CDR1 and CDR2 (germline): LNHDA, SQIVND (reference sequence). The CDR3 is made up of 14 amino acids. The CDR3 spells CASSLLGQVGEQYF. In DNA form, the CDR3 reads TGTGCCAGTAGCCTTTTGGGACAGGTTGGCGAGCAGTACTTC. Variable domain in full (rest from reference TRBV19 and TRBJ2-7): DGGITQSPKYLFRKEGQNVTLSCEQNLNHDAMYWYRQDPGQGLRLIYYSQIVNDFQKGDIAEGYSVSREKKESFPLTVTSAQKNPTAFYLCASSLLGQVGEQYFGPGTRLTVT.

Worth noting for this clone: A junction end diverges from the germline sequence, so it may reflect a read error. The rearrangement uses TRBV20-1 and TRBJ2-7; 7 bases map to TRBD2. The CDR3 runs 11 residues. CDR1 is DFQATT and CDR2 is SNEGSKA in the germline V gene (reference sequence). CDR3 in amino acids: CSARAGYEQYF. CDR3 nucleotides: TGCAGTGCAAGAGCGGGATACGAGCAGTACTTC.

The chain is built from TRBV28 and TRBJ1-2; TRBD1 aligns across 8 bases. V shed 5 bases and J 5 bases; nucleotides not matched to a gene: 7. This CDR3 spans 14 amino acids. Germline V lookup: CDR1 MDHEN, CDR2 SYDVKM. The CDR3 sequence is CASSGPRTGYGYTF. The CDR3 DNA is TGTGCCAGCAGTGGGCCGAGGACAGGGTATGGCTACACCTTC.

This chain uses TRBV9 with TRBJ1-2; D remains unclear. V was clipped by 0 bases and J by 6 bases, with 18 bases between them. From germline, CDR1 is SGDLS and CDR2 YYNGEE. This CDR3 spans 16 amino acids. CDR3 sequence: CASSVVAWGGRNGYTF. The CDR3 DNA sequence: TGTGCCAGCAGCGTAGTGGCCTGGGGAGGCCGGAATGGCTACACCTTC.

The V and J genes are TRBV24-1 and TRBJ1-2; maybe TRBD1 (5 bases). V gave up 3 bases and J gave up 8 bases, with 9 bases separating them. Germline lookup yields CDR1 KGHDR and CDR2 SFDVKD. This CDR3 is built from 12 residues. The CDR3 nucleotides are TGTGCCACCAGTGATAGGGGCCACGGCTACACCTTC. Translating it yields CATSDRGHGYTF.

The chain uses TRBV19 and TRBJ2-1; D remains ambiguous. Between the trimmed V and J ends, which lost 4 bases and 0 bases, there was a span of 10 bases. This CDR3 region has 15 residues. CDR1 is LNHDA, CDR2 SQIVND, per germline (reference sequence). The CDR3 loop reads CASSRTWSSYNEQFF. Written as DNA, the CDR3 is TGTGCCAGTAGTAGAACGTGGAGCTCCTACAATGAGCAGTTCTTC.

The chain is built from TRBV9 and TRBJ2-3, with 13 bases that match TRBD2. The CDR3 has 16 residues. Germline CDR1 is SGDLS and CDR2 is YYNGEE. Trimming removed 4 bases from V and 8 bases from J; junction bases left unmatched: 10. This chain's CDR3 is CASSPRGTSGVGTQYF. CDR3 coding DNA: TGTGCCAGCAGCCCGAGGGGGACTAGCGGGGTCGGTACGCAGTATTTT.

This rearrangement joins TRBV5-6 to TRBJ1-2, with D unresolved. This CDR3 comprises 15 residues. Looked up from germline, CDR1 is SGHDT and CDR2 is YYEEEE. V lost 1 base and J lost 3, with 13 bases in between. Here the CDR3 DNA reads TGTGCCAGCAGCTTGAAAGAGATCCTGCACTATGGCTACACCTTC. Encoded protein: CASSLKEILHYGYTF.

This chain joins TRBV28 and TRBJ1-5, with TRBD1 identical over 8 bases. V was clipped by 5 bases and J by 11 bases; unmatched bases: 11. Germline V CDR1 and CDR2: MDHEN, SYDVKM. The CDR3 sequence is 14 residues long. DNA for the CDR3: TGTGCCAGCAGTCGAGACAGGGGCCCTACGTCCCAGCATTTT. Its translation: CASSRDRGPTSQHF.

The chain recombines TRBV6-1 with TRBJ1-2; D is unresolved. The CDR3 is 15 amino acids. CDR1 is MNHNS, CDR2 SASEGT, per germline. Trimming took 1 base from V and 7 from J, leaving 16 bases between them. Written as DNA, the CDR3 is TGTGCCAGCAGTGAAGAACGTATCCAACGGGGTGGCTACACCTTC. This translates into CASSEERIQRGGYTF.

J is TRBJ1-2 and V is TRBV10-3; the match to TRBD1 covers 8 bases. Germline-derived CDR1 and CDR2 are ENHRY and SYGVKD. The J segment lost 6 bases and the V segment lost 5 bases, leaving 11 bases of the junction unmatched. This CDR3 is 15 amino acids long. The CDR3 DNA sequence: TGTGCCATCAGTAGCCCCGGGGGACAGGCTAATGGCTACACCTTC. It encodes CAISSPGGQANGYTF.